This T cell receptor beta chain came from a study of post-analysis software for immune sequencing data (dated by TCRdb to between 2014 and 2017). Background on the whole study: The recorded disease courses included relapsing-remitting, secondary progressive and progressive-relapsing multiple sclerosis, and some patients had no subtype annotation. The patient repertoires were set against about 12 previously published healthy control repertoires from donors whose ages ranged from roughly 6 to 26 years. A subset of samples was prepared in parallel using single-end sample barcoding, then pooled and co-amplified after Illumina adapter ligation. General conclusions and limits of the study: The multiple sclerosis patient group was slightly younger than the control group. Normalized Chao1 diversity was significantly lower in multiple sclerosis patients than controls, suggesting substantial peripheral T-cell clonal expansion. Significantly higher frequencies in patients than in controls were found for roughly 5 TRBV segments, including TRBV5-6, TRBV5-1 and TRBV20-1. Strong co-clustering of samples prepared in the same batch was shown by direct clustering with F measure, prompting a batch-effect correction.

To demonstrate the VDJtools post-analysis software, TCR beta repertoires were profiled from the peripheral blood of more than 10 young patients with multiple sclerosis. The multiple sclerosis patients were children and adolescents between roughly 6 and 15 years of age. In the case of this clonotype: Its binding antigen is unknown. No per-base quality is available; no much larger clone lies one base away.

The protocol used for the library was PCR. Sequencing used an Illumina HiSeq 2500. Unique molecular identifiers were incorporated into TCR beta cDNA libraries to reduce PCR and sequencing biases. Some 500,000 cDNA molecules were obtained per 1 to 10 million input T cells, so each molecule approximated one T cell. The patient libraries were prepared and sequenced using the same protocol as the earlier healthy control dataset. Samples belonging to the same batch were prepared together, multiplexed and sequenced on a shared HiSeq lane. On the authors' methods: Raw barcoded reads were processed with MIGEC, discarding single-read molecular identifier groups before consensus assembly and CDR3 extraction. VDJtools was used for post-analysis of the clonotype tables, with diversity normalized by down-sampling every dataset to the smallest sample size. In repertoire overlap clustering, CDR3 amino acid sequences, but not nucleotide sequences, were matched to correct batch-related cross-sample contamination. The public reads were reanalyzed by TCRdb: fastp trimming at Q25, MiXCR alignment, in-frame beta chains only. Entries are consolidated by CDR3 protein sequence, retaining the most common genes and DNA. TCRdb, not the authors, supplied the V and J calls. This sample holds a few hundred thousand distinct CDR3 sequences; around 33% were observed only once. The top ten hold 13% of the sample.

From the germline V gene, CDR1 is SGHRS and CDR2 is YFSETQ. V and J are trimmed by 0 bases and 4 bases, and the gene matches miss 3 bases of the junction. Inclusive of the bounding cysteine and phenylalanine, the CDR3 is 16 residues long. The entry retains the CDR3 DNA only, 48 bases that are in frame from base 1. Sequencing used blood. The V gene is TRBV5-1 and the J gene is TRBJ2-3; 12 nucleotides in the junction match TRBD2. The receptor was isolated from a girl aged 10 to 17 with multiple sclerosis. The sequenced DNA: TGCGCCAGCAGCTTGGCTAGCGGGGGGGTATCAGATACGCAGTATTTT. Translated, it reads CASSLASGGVSDTQYF.